The 17 T cell receptor beta chains listed next were all sequenced from one sample in a study of spatial heterogeneity in lung cancer. Time point defined: blood at routine non-recurrence follow-up after resection. TCRdb reprocessed the 5' RACE reads with MiXCR, giving one entry per CDR3 protein. The sample holds about 110,000 distinct CDR3 sequences, about a tenth seen once. Material: PBMCs, obtained at follow-up. These receptor sequences come from a female donor with early-stage non-small cell lung cancer.

The sample holds a few counts of this clonotype. CDR3 region: CASSWRTGGRVDEQFF. The CDR3 coding sequence is TGTGCCAGCAGCTGGCGGACAGGCGGGAGGGTAGATGAGCAGTTCTTC. The gene calls are TRBV7-9 and TRBJ2-1; TRBD2 agrees at 9 bases. Trimming cost V 4 bases and J 8 bases; bases outside gene matches: 12. The CDR3 sequence is 16 residues long. The germline CDR1 and CDR2 sequences are SEHNR and FQNEAQ (reference sequence).

This clonotype was recorded a few times. This chain joins TRBV6-5 and TRBJ2-1, with 8 bases identical to TRBD2. Unmatched junction bases numbered 12, after V lost 8 bases and J lost 9 bases. From germline, CDR1 is MNHEY and CDR2 SVGAGI. The CDR3 totals 14 residues. CDR3 in DNA: TGTGCCAGCTCTGAAGTAGCGGGATGGGCTGAGCAGTTCTTC. Amino acid sequence: CASSEVAGWAEQFF.

This clonotype was found a few times. The rearrangement links TRBV30 to TRBJ2-3; D not certain. Germline loops: CDR1 GTSNPN, CDR2 SVGIG (reference sequence). V dropped 6 bases and J dropped 10 bases, with 11 bases sitting between them. This CDR3 region has 10 residues. Here the CDR3 reads CACNRLAQYF. The CDR3 region has the DNA TGTGCCTGTAATCGATTGGCGCAGTATTTT. Together with reference TRBV30 and TRBJ2-3, the CDR3 gives the full variable domain: SQTIHQWPATLVQPVGSPLSLECTVEGTSNPNLYWYRQAAGRGLQLLFYSVGIGQISSEVPQNLSASRPQDRQFILSSKKLLLSDSGFYLCACNRLAQYFGPGTRLTVL.

This clonotype has at least ten counts. The gene calls are TRBV7-9 and TRBJ1-5, with unresolved D. Germline CDR1 and CDR2: SEHNR and FQNEAQ (reference sequence). Trimming removed 2 bases from V and 3 bases from J, with 8 bases in between. CDR3 length equals 14 residues. CDR3 protein: CASSLQDTNQPQHF. DNA for the CDR3: TGTGCCAGCAGCTTACAGGATACCAATCAGCCCCAGCATTTT.

This clonotype was detected a few times. CDR3 region: CSARGLAGVGNIQYF. DNA of the CDR3: TGCAGTGCCAGGGGTCTAGCGGGAGTCGGGAACATTCAGTACTTC. The chain is built from TRBV20-1 and TRBJ2-4; 10 nucleotides agree with TRBD2. The CDR3 loop spans 15 amino acids. After removal of 6 bases from V and 7 bases from J, the junction contained 12 bases not matched to a gene. Germline V gene sequence: CDR1 DFQATT, CDR2 SNEGSKA (reference sequence).

J is TRBJ2-3 and V is TRBV2; 7 bases align to TRBD1. The V and J ends lost 6 bases and 8 bases, in that order; junction bases with no gene match: 14. This CDR3 is built from 15 residues. Germline assignment: CDR1 SNHLY and CDR2 FYNNEI. As DNA, the CDR3 is TGTGCCAGCAGATCCGGGACAGACCCCGTGGGTACGCAGTATTTT. Encoded protein: CASRSGTDPVGTQYF.

The chain combines TRBV11-2 with TRBJ2-1; TRBD2 agrees at 9 bases. This CDR3 comprises 16 residues. V lost 5 bases, J lost 7 bases, and 12 bases stayed unmatched. The germline CDR1 and CDR2 sequences are SGHAT and FQNNGV. For the CDR3, the DNA is TGTGCCAGCAGCGCCCGGACTAGCGCCAGAAGGAATGAGCAGTTCTTC. Its translation is CASSARTSARRNEQFF.

The rearrangement joins TRBV2 to TRBJ1-2; D unclear. The germline V gene has CDR1 SNHLY and CDR2 FYNNEI. Trimming took off 7 bases at V and 4 bases at J, with 10 bases between the two ends. The CDR3 runs to 12 residues. The CDR3 loop reads CASTGVGYGYTF. The CDR3 DNA is TGTGCCAGCACTGGGGTCGGCTATGGCTACACCTTC. Full variable domain (rest looked up from reference TRBV2 and TRBJ1-2): EPEVTQTPSHQVTQMGQEVILRCVPISNHLYFYWYRQILGQKVEFLVSFYNNEISEKSEIFDDQFSVERPDGSNFTLKIRSTKLEDSAMYFCASTGVGYGYTFGSGTRLTVV.

This clonotype was detected many times. The chain combines TRBV19 with TRBJ2-2; the match to TRBD2 covers 7 bases. The CDR3 totals 15 residues. CDR1 and CDR2 from the germline V gene are LNHDA and SQIVND (reference sequence). V shed 7 bases and J 0 bases; nucleotides not matched to a gene: 5. The CDR3 nucleotides are TGTGCCAGTATGGGCGGGAGTGCGAACACCGGGGAGCTGTTTTTT. Its protein is CASMGGSANTGELFF. The full variable domain, with the rest looked up from reference TRBV19 and TRBJ2-2, is DGGITQSPKYLFRKEGQNVTLSCEQNLNHDAMYWYRQDPGQGLRLIYYSQIVNDFQKGDIAEGYSVSREKKESFPLTVTSAQKNPTAFYLCASMGGSANTGELFFGEGSRLTVL.

This clonotype was counted only a few times. This sequence joins TRBV20-1 and TRBJ2-3; 9 nucleotides align to TRBD2. The V gene's germline CDR1 is DFQATT and CDR2 SNEGSKA (reference sequence). The J segment lost 5 bases and the V segment lost 5 bases, leaving 11 bases of the junction unmatched. This CDR3 comprises 15 residues. CDR3 coding DNA: TGCAGTGCTCAGCGGGGCGGGAGGGCCAAAGATACGCAGTATTTT. The encoded protein is CSAQRGGRAKDTQYF.

This clonotype has more than one count but fewer than ten. The rearrangement uses TRBV30 and TRBJ2-2; 7 bases map to TRBD2. The CDR3 runs to 14 residues. Germline V gives CDR1 GTSNPN, CDR2 SVGIG (reference sequence). V trimming: 3 bases; J trimming: 6 bases; junction bases outside the gene matches: 7. CDR3 sequence reads: CAWRGSGEAGELFF. CDR3 DNA sequence: TGTGCCTGGAGGGGGAGCGGGGAGGCCGGGGAGCTGTTTTTT.

This clonotype was recorded at least ten times. The J gene is TRBJ1-5, the V gene TRBV28; a possible D gene is TRBD1 (5 bases). The V and J ends lost 3 bases and 5 bases respectively, with 11 bases between them. Germline V gene lookup returns CDR1 MDHEN and CDR2 SYDVKM. The CDR3 consists of 14 residues. CDR3 sequence: CASSFLLGDQPQHF. CDR3 nucleotides: TGTGCCAGCAGTTTTTTATTAGGGGATCAGCCCCAGCATTTT.

Ten or more counts support this clonotype. The rearrangement joins TRBV6-5 to TRBJ2-4; TRBD2 matches at 7 bases. This CDR3 contains 17 residues. Germline CDR1 reads MNHEY; CDR2 reads SVGAGI. Unmatched junction bases numbered 5, after V lost 0 bases and J lost 0 bases. CDR3 DNA sequence: TGTGCCAGCAGTTACTCCTCTAGCGGATTAGCCAAAAACATTCAGTACTTC. Protein sequence: CASSYSSSGLAKNIQYF.

The J gene is TRBJ2-1, the V gene TRBV7-3; 9 positions match TRBD2. The germline CDR1 and CDR2 sequences are SGHTA and FQGTGA. CDR3 length: 14 amino acids. After removal of 5 bases from V and 5 bases from J, the junction contained 4 bases not matched to a gene. This chain's CDR3 is CASSLSSGNNEQFF. For the CDR3, the DNA is TGTGCCAGCAGCCTTTCTAGCGGGAACAATGAGCAGTTCTTC.

This chain uses TRBV12-3 or TRBV12-4 with TRBJ2-1; 14 bases map to TRBD2. Losses at the gene ends were 6 bases for V and 9 bases for J; bases not matched to a gene: 1. The CDR3 is 13 amino acids. CDR3 sequence reads: CASRGTSGSEQFF. The CDR3 bases are TGTGCCAGCAGGGGGACTAGCGGGAGTGAGCAGTTCTTC.

This clonotype was observed a handful of times. The chain recombines TRBV6-6 with TRBJ2-7; D call uncertain. Deletions cut 8 bases from V and 0 bases from J, with 8 bases between. CDR1 is MNHNY, CDR2 SVGAGI, per germline (reference sequence). The length of the CDR3 is 12 residues. The CDR3 DNA is TGTGCCAGCGTGGGCCCCTCCTACGAGCAGTACTTC. Translated: CASVGPSYEQYF.

This clonotype appeared a few times. The rearrangement links TRBV7-2 to TRBJ1-5; D gene uncertain. Trimming took off 1 base at V and 4 bases at J, with 5 bases between the two ends. The CDR3 is made up of 13 amino acids. Germline V CDR1 and CDR2: SGHTA, FQGNSA. The CDR3 spells CASSLEQNQPQHF. The CDR3 region has the DNA TGTGCCAGCAGCTTAGAACAAAATCAGCCCCAGCATTTT.